Presented here are 10 T cell receptor beta chains from one specimen sequenced in a study of shared clonotypes between healthy human individuals. Sequencing was performed with immunoSEQ multiplex PCR; in TCRdb, only in-frame clones are kept and a portion is missing. The table includes about 680,000 clones, around 73% detected once. The sequenced material came from memory CD4+ T cells sorted from blood. Stated subset: CD45RA-negative fraction. The receptors were sampled from a woman aged 25-40 years in good health.

The V call is TRBV6-6, the J call TRBJ2-3; tentative D call: TRBD2 (5 bases). The CDR3 contains 12 residues. Germline V CDR1 and CDR2: MNHNY, SVGAGI (reference sequence). The germline V and J ends were trimmed by 7 bases and 2 bases, with 7 bases remaining between them. CDR3 DNA sequence: TGTGCCAGCACCGGGGACACAGATACGCAGTATTTT. This gives the protein CASTGDTDTQYF.

V is TRBV7-2 and J is TRBJ2-1; D possibly corresponds to TRBD1 (6 bases). Germline assignment: CDR1 SGHTA and CDR2 FQGNSA. V lost 8 bases and J 5 bases, leaving 13 bases between the germline ends. The CDR3 totals 13 residues. The CDR3 DNA is TGTGCCAGCGCTGGCTCAGGGGACAATGAGCAGTTCTTC. Translated, it gives CASAGSGDNEQFF.

The chain joins TRBV7-8 to TRBJ2-1; D ambiguous. The CDR3 length is 13 residues. The ends were cut back, 2 bases at V and 9 bases at J, with 11 bases in the middle. CDR1 is SGHVS, CDR2 FQNEAQ, per germline. The CDR3 region is CASSLKLETEQFF. The CDR3 DNA sequence: TGTGCCAGCAGCTTAAAGTTAGAAACTGAGCAGTTCTTC.

The rearrangement links TRBV23-1 to TRBJ1-5; no reliable D call. TRBV23-1 is an open reading frame, and its role is uncertain. V was trimmed by 4 bases and J by 4 bases, leaving 17 bases between them. This CDR3 spans 16 amino acids. The CDR3 region has the DNA TGCGCCAGCAGTCCAGCGCCCACTGGTTTTAATCAGCCCCAGCATTTT. This translates into CASSPAPTGFNQPQHF.

V gene TRBV28 combines with J gene TRBJ2-7, with 7 nucleotides matching TRBD1. The CDR3 has 17 residues. With 3 bases clipped from V and 6 bases from J, the junction kept 17 bases outside the gene matches. Germline assignment: CDR1 MDHEN and CDR2 SYDVKM. CDR3 region: CASSFSFGTGQAFEQYF. The CDR3 region has the DNA TGTGCCAGCAGTTTCAGTTTTGGAACCGGACAGGCATTCGAGCAGTACTTC. The variable domain in full, completed from reference TRBV28 and TRBJ2-7, reads DVKVTQSSRYLVKRTGEKVFLECVQDMDHENMFWYRQDPGLGLRLIYFSYDVKMKEKGDIPEGYSVSREKKERFSLILESASTNQTSMYLCASSFSFGTGQAFEQYFGPGTRLTVT.

The rearrangement links TRBV29-1 to TRBJ2-1, with D tentatively TRBD2 (6 bases). Between the trimmed V and J ends, which lost 0 bases and 8 bases, there was a span of 17 bases. Germline values: CDR1 SQVTM, CDR2 ANQGSEA. There are 15 residues in the CDR3. Here the CDR3 DNA reads TGCAGCGTTGAAGAGAGGGGTGGCGGGATCGATGAGCAGTTCTTC. Residues: CSVEERGGGIDEQFF.

The gene calls are TRBV27 and TRBJ2-5, with D tentatively TRBD1 or TRBD2 (5 bases each). Germline-derived CDR1 and CDR2 are MNHEY and SMNVEV (reference sequence). There are 16 residues in the CDR3. The V end lost 1 base, the J end lost 3 bases, and 15 bases lay between the germline ends. CDR3 coding DNA: TGTGCCAGCAGTTTATACGCCTCCGGGACCGAAGAGACCCAGTACTTC. Protein: CASSLYASGTEETQYF.

The rearrangement links TRBV10-3 to TRBJ2-3, with D possibly TRBD1 on 6 matching bases. Germline assignment: CDR1 ENHRY and CDR2 SYGVKD. The V end was cut by 6 bases, the J end by 2 bases, with 12 bases between. The CDR3 covers 14 residues. The CDR3 loop is CAISEQGNTDTQYF. In DNA, the CDR3 is TGTGCCATCAGCGAACAGGGAAACACAGATACGCAGTATTTT.

This sequence joins TRBV5-1 and TRBJ1-1; 8 positions agree with TRBD1. This CDR3 has 15 amino acids. CDR1 SGHRS and CDR2 YFSETQ come from the germline V gene. Germline trimming cut 0 bases from V and 0 bases from J; bases unmatched to any gene: 1. CDR3 protein: CASSLGTGMNTEAFF. In DNA, the CDR3 is TGCGCCAGCAGCTTGGGGACAGGGATGAACACTGAAGCTTTCTTT.

The genes are TRBV7-9 and TRBJ1-1, with D hard to call. Germline CDR1 is SEHNR and CDR2 is FQNEAQ (reference sequence). This CDR3 comprises 15 residues. V lost 5 bases and J 4 bases, leaving 17 bases between the germline ends. The CDR3 DNA is TGTGCCAGCAGCCAGCAAAGGACTGGGAGCACTGAAGCTTTCTTT. It translates to CASSQQRTGSTEAFF.